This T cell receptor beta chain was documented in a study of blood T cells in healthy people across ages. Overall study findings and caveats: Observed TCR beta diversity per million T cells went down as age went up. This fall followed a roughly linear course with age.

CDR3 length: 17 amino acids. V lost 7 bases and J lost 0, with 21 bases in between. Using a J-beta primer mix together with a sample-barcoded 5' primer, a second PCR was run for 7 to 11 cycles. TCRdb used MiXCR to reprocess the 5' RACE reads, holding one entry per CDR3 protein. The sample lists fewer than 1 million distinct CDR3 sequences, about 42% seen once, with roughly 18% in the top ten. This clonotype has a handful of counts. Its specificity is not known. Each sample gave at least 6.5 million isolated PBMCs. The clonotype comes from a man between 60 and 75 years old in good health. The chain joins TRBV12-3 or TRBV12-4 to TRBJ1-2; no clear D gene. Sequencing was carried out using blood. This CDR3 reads CASTIRIRAASNYGYTF. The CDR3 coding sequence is TGTGCCAGCACCATACGTATCCGAGCCGCTTCTAACTATGGCTACACCTTC.